A selection of T cell receptor beta chains follows, all from one sample in a study of regulatory T cells in long-lasting Graves disease. TCRdb reanalysed the multiplex PCR reads using MiXCR and keeps one entry per CDR3 protein. This sample has 200,000 to 250,000 distinct CDR3 sequences, with around 20% found just once. The material sequenced was peripheral blood mononuclear cells (PBMCs), taken at new diagnosis, from a patient treated with antithyroid drugs. The receptors come from a female donor with Graves disease. Each CDR3 is given with its conserved first and last residue. Each record gives: J gene, V gene, CDR3 protein.

j_call: TRBJ2-1; v_call: TRBV18; cdr3_aa: CASSPIDNPNEQFF
j_call: TRBJ2-7; v_call: TRBV12-5; cdr3_aa: CASGERGLAGFSYEQYF
j_call: TRBJ2-1; v_call: TRBV10-3; cdr3_aa: CANGRGGLTGSYNEQFF
j_call: TRBJ2-1; v_call: TRBV9; cdr3_aa: CASSVVSSGRDEQFF
j_call: TRBJ2-3; v_call: TRBV4-3; cdr3_aa: CASSARTSGIMVDTQYF
j_call: TRBJ2-1; v_call: TRBV3-1; cdr3_aa: CASSLLSHEQFF
j_call: TRBJ1-1; v_call: TRBV20-1; cdr3_aa: CSASPLQGRNTEAFF
j_call: TRBJ1-2; v_call: TRBV6-2/TRBV6-3; cdr3_aa: CASSVGSFYDYGYTF
j_call: TRBJ1-2; v_call: TRBV18; cdr3_aa: CASSRDGQIYGYTF
j_call: TRBJ2-2; v_call: TRBV5-1; cdr3_aa: CASSLSGFTGELFF
j_call: TRBJ1-4; v_call: TRBV19; cdr3_aa: CASSPPGGYNEKLFF
j_call: TRBJ1-1; v_call: TRBV6-5; cdr3_aa: CASSYSRDREYLDTEAFF
j_call: TRBJ1-2; v_call: TRBV9; cdr3_aa: CASSARGGGYYGYTF
j_call: TRBJ2-1; v_call: TRBV27; cdr3_aa: CASSGDRGSYNEQFF
j_call: TRBJ2-3; v_call: TRBV30; cdr3_aa: CAWSDSTDTQYF
j_call: TRBJ2-3; v_call: TRBV2; cdr3_aa: CASRTGLAGGGTDTQYF
j_call: TRBJ2-5; v_call: TRBV28; cdr3_aa: CASSFAGTGQETQYF
j_call: TRBJ2-7; v_call: TRBV2; cdr3_aa: CASSDPGTGNQYEQYF
j_call: NA; v_call: TRBV5-1; cdr3_aa: CASRVGDGQETQYF
j_call: TRBJ2-7; v_call: TRBV18; cdr3_aa: CASSAGTSSYEQYF
j_call: TRBJ2-3; v_call: TRBV24-1; cdr3_aa: CATSDHRTGDTDTQYF
j_call: TRBJ1-1; v_call: TRBV3-1; cdr3_aa: CASSPPGQGAAFF
j_call: TRBJ2-5; v_call: TRBV7-8; cdr3_aa: CASSLAVEGKTQYF
j_call: TRBJ1-4; v_call: TRBV3-1; cdr3_aa: CASSQDARVATNEKLFF
j_call: TRBJ2-1; v_call: TRBV24-1; cdr3_aa: CATSIGRAFDNEQFF
j_call: TRBJ2-7; v_call: TRBV9; cdr3_aa: CASSAGLAGDYEQYF
j_call: TRBJ2-6; v_call: TRBV5-1; cdr3_aa: CASSLQNSGANVLTF
j_call: TRBJ2-3; v_call: TRBV7-9; cdr3_aa: CASSNTGVVTDTQYF
j_call: TRBJ2-2; v_call: TRBV7-3; cdr3_aa: CASSASGPGELFF
j_call: TRBJ2-7; v_call: TRBV9; cdr3_aa: CASSKKGLAGPSYEQYF
j_call: TRBJ2-1; v_call: TRBV20-1; cdr3_aa: CSARDQSSGTYNEQFF
j_call: TRBJ1-2; v_call: TRBV11-2; cdr3_aa: CASSQNSWGNGYTF
j_call: TRBJ2-7; v_call: TRBV7-3; cdr3_aa: CASSSGADGGPLYEQYF
j_call: TRBJ2-1; v_call: TRBV7-6; cdr3_aa: CASSAGLAGYYNEQFF
j_call: TRBJ2-3; v_call: TRBV28; cdr3_aa: CASSPLKTQYF
j_call: TRBJ1-5; v_call: TRBV7-9; cdr3_aa: CASSWTGGGNQPQHF
j_call: TRBJ2-5; v_call: TRBV19; cdr3_aa: CASSHGEGTQYF
j_call: TRBJ2-7; v_call: TRBV5-1; cdr3_aa: CASSLSGNSYEQYF
j_call: TRBJ2-3; v_call: TRBV5-5; cdr3_aa: CASSLVGGFTDTQYF
j_call: TRBJ1-1; v_call: TRBV20-1; cdr3_aa: CSVGGGRTEAFF
j_call: TRBJ1-6; v_call: TRBV12-3/TRBV12-4; cdr3_aa: CASSREEYSNSPLHF
j_call: TRBJ1-1; v_call: TRBV4-1; cdr3_aa: CASSQSASLGNTEAFF
j_call: TRBJ2-3; v_call: TRBV18; cdr3_aa: CASSRNRARTDTQYF
j_call: TRBJ2-2; v_call: TRBV7-9; cdr3_aa: CASSLAGGHRHPGELFF
j_call: TRBJ1-1; v_call: TRBV27; cdr3_aa: CASSDGAARTEAFF
j_call: TRBJ2-2; v_call: TRBV5-6; cdr3_aa: CASKWGLGRNTGELFF
j_call: TRBJ2-7; v_call: TRBV20-1; cdr3_aa: CSANQRGAYEQYF
j_call: TRBJ2-7; v_call: TRBV9; cdr3_aa: CASSATGGTPYEQYF
j_call: TRBJ1-5; v_call: TRBV5-1; cdr3_aa: CASSYSGDSNQPQHF
j_call: TRBJ2-3; v_call: TRBV5-1; cdr3_aa: CASSPNTDTQYF
j_call: TRBJ2-7; v_call: TRBV11-2; cdr3_aa: CASSLIYSYEQYF
j_call: TRBJ1-6; v_call: TRBV7-2; cdr3_aa: CASSRGGNSPLHF
j_call: TRBJ2-5; v_call: TRBV9; cdr3_aa: CASSGGTTLYQETQYF
j_call: TRBJ2-5; v_call: TRBV12-3/TRBV12-4; cdr3_aa: CASAAPLNKETQYF
j_call: TRBJ2-5; v_call: TRBV19; cdr3_aa: CASSPTPSGETQYF
j_call: TRBJ2-2; v_call: TRBV5-8; cdr3_aa: CASSLRSLNTGELFF
j_call: TRBJ2-3; v_call: TRBV19; cdr3_aa: CASNPGGGTDTQYF
j_call: TRBJ2-7; v_call: TRBV7-9; cdr3_aa: CASSLADRPEQYF
j_call: TRBJ2-5; v_call: TRBV2; cdr3_aa: CASSTSVTQYF
j_call: TRBJ1-5; v_call: TRBV18; cdr3_aa: CASSDRVGSSQPQHF